Shown below are 10 T cell receptor beta chains from a single sample sequenced in a study of tumor and adjacent non-tumor tissue in lung cancer. RNA was extracted from bulk tissue without any cell sorting. TCRbeta libraries were built with three rounds of nested PCR, modified from ARM-PCR. In TCRdb, the multiplex PCR reads were re-called with MiXCR into one record per CDR3 protein. Among roughly 200,000 distinct CDR3 sequences, over 55% were seen once, and the ten largest hold less than 25%. Sample: lung tumor tissue. All receptors derive from a man aged 60-69 years with non-small cell lung cancer.

As for this clonotype: The junction shows a germline mismatch at one end, possibly a read error. The DNA for the CDR3 is TGTGCCAGCAGTAGAGGGGGGGCCAATGAGCATTTCTTC. Translating it yields CASSRGGANEHFF. This rearrangement joins TRBV12-3 or TRBV12-4 to TRBJ2-1; possible D gene TRBD2, 7 bases. The CDR3 extends over 13 amino acids.

Notes on this clonotype: A read error is possible here, since a much larger clone lies one base away. The chain recombines TRBV20-1 with TRBJ2-5; 8 nucleotides agree with TRBD1. Trimming at V came to 3 bases and at J to 4 bases, leaving 7 bases not matched to a gene. The CDR3 spans 14 residues. Germline CDR1 and CDR2: DFQATT and SNEGSKA (reference sequence). CDR3 amino acids: CSARAGGDSETQYF. The DNA of the CDR3 is TGCAGTGCTAGGGCAGGGGGCGACTCAGAGACCCAGTACTTC.

The sample holds many counts of this clonotype. The chain employs TRBV20-1 and TRBJ2-7; 8 bases line up with TRBD1. The V gene end was trimmed by 6 bases and the J gene end by 3 bases; junction bases not matched to a gene: 13. Germline CDR1 DFQATT, CDR2 SNEGSKA (reference sequence). The CDR3 totals 15 residues. The CDR3 here is CSARNFGTGDYEQYF. The CDR3, as DNA: TGCAGTGCCCGGAATTTCGGGACAGGAGACTACGAGCAGTACTTC.

Turning to this clonotype: A much bigger clone sits one base away, suggesting this may be a read error. The chain recombines TRBV20-1 with TRBJ1-1, with D possibly matching TRBD1 (5 bases). Germline lookup yields CDR1 DFQATT and CDR2 SNEGSKA (reference sequence). The CDR3 is 15 amino acids. The CDR3 sequence: CSVRDRGFVSTEAFF. CDR3 DNA: TGCAGTGTTAGAGATCGGGGGTTCGTCAGCACTGAAGCTTTCTTT.

In the case of this clonotype: At one end the junction does not follow the germline gene, possibly because of a read error. The chain joins TRBV6-5 to TRBJ2-5; 10 nucleotides align to TRBD1. The CDR3 is made up of 15 amino acids. From germline, CDR1 is MNHEY and CDR2 SVGAGI. The CDR3 DNA reads TGTGCCAACAGTTACGGGACAGGGGCAGGAGAGACTCAGTATTTC. Protein product: CANSYGTGAGETQYF.

This clonotype showed up many times. The chain couples TRBV11-2 to TRBJ1-2; D remains unclear. The CDR3 is made up of 15 amino acids. Germline V lookup: CDR1 SGHAT, CDR2 FQNNGV. Trimming left V 0 bases short and J 3 bases short, with 11 bases between. The CDR3 DNA follows: TGTGCCAGCAGCTTAGATGTGAGAGCTTACTATGGCTACACCTTC. Protein product: CASSLDVRAYYGYTF.

This chain uses TRBV5-1 with TRBJ1-2, with D uncertain. V lost 0 bases and J lost 7, with 13 bases in between. CDR3 length: 14 amino acids. Germline V CDR1 and CDR2: SGHRS, YFSETQ. This chain's CDR3 is CASSLDPRYCGYTF. CDR3 sequence (DNA): TGCGCCAGCAGCTTGGATCCGAGGTACTGTGGCTACACCTTC. Full variable domain (rest looked up from reference TRBV5-1 and TRBJ1-2): KAGVTQTPRYLIKTRGQQVTLSCSPISGHRSVSWYQQTPGQGLQFLFEYFSETQRNKGNFPGRFSGRQFSNSRSEMNVSTLELGDSALYLCASSLDPRYCGYTFGSGTRLTVV.

This clonotype was picked up a small number of times. One end of the junction varies from germline; a read error may be responsible. This chain links TRBV5-4 with TRBJ2-3, with 10 bases lining up with TRBD2. Germline assignment: CDR1 SGHNT and CDR2 YYREEE (reference sequence). This CDR3 spans 14 amino acids. This chain's CDR3 is CVSSFGLAENTQYF. For the CDR3, the DNA is TGTGTCAGCAGCTTCGGACTAGCGGAAAATACGCAGTATTTT.

Points on this clonotype: A much larger clone sits a single nucleotide away, making a read error possible. The chain uses TRBV20-1 and TRBJ2-7; 11 nucleotides match TRBD2. This CDR3 spans 16 amino acids. Per germline, CDR1 DFQATT and CDR2 SNEGSKA (reference sequence). The CDR3 is CSARDSRLAGIYKQYF. The CDR3, as DNA: TGCAGTGCTAGAGATTCCCGACTAGCGGGAATCTACAAGCAGTACTTC.

This clonotype was found once. A much larger clone differs by one base, so this may be a read error. The J gene is TRBJ1-1, the V gene TRBV5-4, with a tentative D call TRBD1 (5 bases). Germline V gene data show CDR1 as SGHNT and CDR2 as YYREEE (reference sequence). This CDR3 region has 13 residues. Here the CDR3 reads CAGSSTAGHEAFF. As DNA, the CDR3 is TGTGCCGGCAGCAGCACCGCTGGACACGAAGCTTTCTTT.